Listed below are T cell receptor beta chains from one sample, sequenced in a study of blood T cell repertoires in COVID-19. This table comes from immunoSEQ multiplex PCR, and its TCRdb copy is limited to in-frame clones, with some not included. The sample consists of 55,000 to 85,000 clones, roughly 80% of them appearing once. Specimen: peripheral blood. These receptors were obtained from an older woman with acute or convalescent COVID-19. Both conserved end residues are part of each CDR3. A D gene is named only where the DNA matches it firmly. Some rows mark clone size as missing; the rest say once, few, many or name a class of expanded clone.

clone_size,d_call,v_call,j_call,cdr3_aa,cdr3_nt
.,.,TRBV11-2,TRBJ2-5,CASSQGPQGGKETQYF,TGTGCCAGCAGCCAAGGGCCCCAGGGCGGAAAAGAGACCCAGTACTTC
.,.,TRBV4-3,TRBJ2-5,CASSQKGPGWVGETQYF,TGCGCCAGCAGCCAAAAGGGTCCGGGGTGGGTCGGGGAGACCCAGTACTTC
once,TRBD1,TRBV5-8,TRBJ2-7,CASSPRRQGAGEQYF,TGTGCCAGCAGCCCGAGACGACAGGGGGCAGGAGAGCAGTACTTC
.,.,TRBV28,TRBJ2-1,CASRGTAGMSAYNEQFF,TGTGCCAGCAGGGGAACTGCAGGGATGAGTGCCTACAATGAGCAGTTCTTC
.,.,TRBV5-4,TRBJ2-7,CASSPARDFSSYEQYF,TGTGCCAGCAGCCCGGCGAGGGACTTCAGCTCCTACGAGCAGTACTTC
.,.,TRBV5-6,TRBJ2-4,CASSLGGELAKNIQYF,TGTGCCAGCAGCTTGGGGGGAGAACTAGCCAAAAACATTCAGTACTTC
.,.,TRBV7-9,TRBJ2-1,CASRRRETYNEQFF,TGTGCCAGCAGAAGGAGGGAAACCTACAATGAGCAGTTCTTC
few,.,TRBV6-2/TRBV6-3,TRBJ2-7,CASSYASHEQYF,TGTGCCAGCAGTTACGCTAGCCACGAGCAGTACTTC
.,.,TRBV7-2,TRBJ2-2,CASSLAWASSGELFF,TGTGCCAGCAGCTTAGCGTGGGCCTCCAGCGGGGAGCTGTTTTTT
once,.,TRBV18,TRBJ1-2,CASSPAEGYGYTF,TGTGCCAGCTCACCAGCCGAGGGCTATGGCTACACCTTC
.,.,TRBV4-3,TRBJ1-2,CASSQETRTPNGYTF,TGCGCCAGCAGCCAAGAGACCCGGACACCCAATGGCTACACCTTC
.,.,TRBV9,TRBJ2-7,CASSVDSQGSSYEQYF,TGTGCCAGCAGCGTAGACAGCCAGGGGAGCTCCTACGAGCAGTACTTC
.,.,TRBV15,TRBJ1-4,CATSRDRAEEKLFF,TGTGCCACCAGCAGAGACAGGGCCGAGGAAAAACTGTTTTTT
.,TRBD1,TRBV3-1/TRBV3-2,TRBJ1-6,CASSPPRTGGPNSPLHF,TGTGCCAGCAGTCCCCCCCGGACAGGGGGCCCCAATTCACCCCTCCACTTT
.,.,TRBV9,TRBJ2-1,CASSPRVAESFVRNEQFF,TGTGCCAGCAGCCCTAGGGTAGCGGAGTCCTTCGTCCGCAATGAGCAGTTCTTC
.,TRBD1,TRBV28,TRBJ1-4,CASSTPTDRGGEKLFF,TGTGCCAGCAGCACTCCGACGGACAGGGGAGGTGAAAAACTGTTTTTT
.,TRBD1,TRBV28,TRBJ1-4,CASSSLGDSPTNEKLFF,TGTGCCAGCAGTTCCCTAGGGGACAGCCCAACTAATGAAAAACTGTTTTTT
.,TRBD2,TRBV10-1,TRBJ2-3,CASSDQRGVTDTQYF,TGCGCCAGCAGTGATCAGCGGGGGGTCACAGATACGCAGTATTTT
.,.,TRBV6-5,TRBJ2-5,CASSYGQSQETQYF,TGTGCCAGCAGTTACGGACAGTCACAAGAGACCCAGTACTTC
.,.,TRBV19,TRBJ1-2,CASSRWTPPNYGYTF,TGTGCCAGTAGCCGGTGGACACCTCCTAACTATGGCTACACCTTC
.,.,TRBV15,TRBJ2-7,CATSRDSGSGEQYF,TGTGCCACCAGCAGAGATTCGGGGTCCGGCGAGCAGTACTTC
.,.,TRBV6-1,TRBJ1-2,CASSEEPGLRSRGYTF,TGTGCCAGCAGTGAAGAACCAGGGTTGAGGTCTCGTGGCTACACCTTC
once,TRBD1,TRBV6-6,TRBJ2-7,CASIPGQGDPRQYF,TGTGCCAGCATTCCGGGACAGGGGGACCCTCGGCAGTACTTC
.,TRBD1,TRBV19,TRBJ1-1,CASSISQGAEAFF,TGTGCCAGTAGTATATCACAGGGGGCTGAAGCTTTCTTT
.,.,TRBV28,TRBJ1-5,CASRYRANQPQHF,TGTGCCAGCAGGTACAGGGCTAACCAGCCCCAGCATTTT
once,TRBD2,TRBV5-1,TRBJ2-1,CASSLMGPSGGLSSYNEQFF,TGCGCCAGCAGCTTGATGGGTCCGAGCGGGGGGTTAAGCTCCTACAATGAGCAGTTCTTC
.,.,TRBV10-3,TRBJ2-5,CAIKDSQETQYF,TGTGCCATCAAGGACAGCCAAGAGACCCAGTACTTC
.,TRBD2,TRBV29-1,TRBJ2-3,CSVVGGLAGDTQYF,TGCAGCGTTGTAGGCGGACTAGCGGGTGATACGCAGTATTTT
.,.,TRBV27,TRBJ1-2,CASSTMRVPHGYTF,TGTGCCAGCAGTACCATGAGGGTGCCGCATGGCTACACCTTC
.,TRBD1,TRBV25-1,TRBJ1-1,CASGKGAGGTEAFF,TGTGCCAGCGGGAAGGGGGCGGGAGGCACTGAAGCTTTCTTT
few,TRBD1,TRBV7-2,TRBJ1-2,CASSLGQGAANYGYTF,TGTGCCAGCAGCCTGGGACAGGGAGCGGCGAACTATGGCTACACCTTC
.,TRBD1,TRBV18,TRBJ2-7,CASSPRQGSSSYEQYF,TGTGCCAGCTCACCCCGACAGGGGTCCTCCTCCTACGAGCAGTACTTC
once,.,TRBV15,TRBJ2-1,CATSRELISGIFF,TGTGCCACCAGCAGAGAATTGATTAGTGGTATTTTCTTC
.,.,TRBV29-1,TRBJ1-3,CSVEEGTGNTIYF,TGCAGCGTTGAGGAGGGTACTGGAAACACCATATATTTT
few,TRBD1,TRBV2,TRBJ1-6,CASSEGTGYSPLHF,TGTGCCAGCAGTGAAGGGACAGGGTATTCACCCCTCCACTTT
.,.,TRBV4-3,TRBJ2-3,CASSQRDTQYF,TGCGCCAGCAGCCAGCGAGATACGCAGTATTTT
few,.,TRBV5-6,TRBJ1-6,CASSLAVTDNSPLHF,TGTGCCAGCAGCTTGGCTGTGACAGATAATTCACCCCTCCACTTT
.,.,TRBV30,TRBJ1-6,CASKASSYNSPLHF,TGTGCCTCCAAAGCGAGCTCCTATAATTCACCCCTCCACTTT
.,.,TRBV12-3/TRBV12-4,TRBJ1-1,CASIRTGNTEAFF,TGTGCCAGCATTCGTACAGGGAACACTGAAGCTTTCTTT
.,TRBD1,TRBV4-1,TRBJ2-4,CASSRHFDPGQGNIQYF,TGCGCCAGCAGCCGACACTTTGACCCGGGACAGGGGAACATTCAGTACTTC